The present T cell receptor (beta chain) was sequenced within a study of early T cells in non-severe SARS-CoV-2 infection. V gave up 2 bases and J gave up 7 bases; unmatched junction bases: 5. Germline V gives CDR1 SGHNT, CDR2 YYREEE (reference sequence). The CDR3 contains 13 residues. Individual cDNA molecules each received unique molecular identifiers attached to them. In TCRdb, the 5' RACE reads were re-called with MiXCR into one record per CDR3 protein. The profile shows 95,000 to 150,000 distinct CDR3 sequences, 14% to 15% of them singletons. The table lists this clonotype with a few counts. This sequence was found in an adult who was a healthcare worker with PCR-confirmed SARS-CoV-2 infection or an uninfected control (not recorded which). The sequencing sample was made of whole blood. The chain carries TRBV5-4 and TRBJ1-2, with 7 bases that match TRBD1. The CDR3 DNA follows: TGTGCCAGCAGCTTCCCAGGGGGATCTGGCTACACCTTC. The encoded protein is CASSFPGGSGYTF.